This T cell receptor beta chain was sequenced during a study of blood T cell repertoires in COVID-19. Looking at the study overall: COVID-19 samples from acute and convalescent phases originated in the United States, Italy and Spain.

In the original processing: Cell counts per sample came from amplifying reference gene primers. Sequencing used immunoSEQ multiplex PCR; TCRdb keeps in-frame clones, though not all of them. That table gives V, J and clone size, and the DNA gave D and trimming. Altogether some 80,000 clones are present, 79% being singletons, with the ten largest covering less than 6%. Germline CDR1 MNHEY, CDR2 SVGEGT. The CDR3 loop spans 17 amino acids. Trimming removed 3 bases at V and 6 bases at J, with 20 bases between. The chain joins TRBV6-2 or TRBV6-3 to TRBJ2-2; D not resolved. Material: peripheral blood. The TCR was taken from a woman of 80 years or more with active or convalescent COVID-19. CDR3 bases: TGTGCCAGCAGTTATACCACAGTTAGTGTTGTTGCCGGGGAGCTGTTTTTT. Residues: CASSYTTVSVVAGELFF.